This T cell receptor beta chain was found in a study of radiotherapy plus CTLA-4 blockade in lung cancer. Overall study: Objective responses were recorded in around 18% of patients, with disease control recorded in approximately 32%.

Repertoires were generated with immunoSEQ multiplex PCR, while TCRdb's copy carries only in-frame clones and drops some. Of some 15,000 clones in the sample, roughly two thirds were seen once. The CDR3 spans 16 residues. Losses at the gene ends were 1 base for V and 12 bases for J; bases not matched to a gene: 11. The germline gives CDR1 MNHEY, CDR2 SMNVEV (reference sequence). Whole-study findings and limits: Radiotherapy plus ipilimumab was followed by expansion in blood of tumor-derived TCR clones.

A remark on this clone: The target antigen is unknown.

Sequencing was performed on peripheral blood, taken from a patient treated with radiotherapy plus ipilimumab. The receptor was isolated from a human donor with non-small cell lung cancer whose response to radiotherapy plus ipilimumab could not be evaluated. The chain has TRBV27 and TRBJ1-6; 8 positions agree with TRBD1. This CDR3 is CASSLWTGQIRGPLHF. The CDR3 DNA sequence: TGTGCCAGCAGTTTATGGACAGGGCAAATTCGGGGACCCCTCCACTTT.